The 3 T cell receptor beta chains listed next were all sequenced from one sample in a study of cytotoxic CD8 clonotypes in ibrutinib-treated CLL. Here immunoSEQ multiplex PCR was the method, and the copy in TCRdb shows in-frame clones only, minus some. The sample lists hundreds of thousands of clones; 60% to 80% were seen once. Sequenced here: PBMCs, sampled after 12 months of ibrutinib treatment. The receptor set was obtained from a human donor with chronic lymphocytic leukemia.

This chain connects TRBV7-3 to TRBJ2-5; the match to TRBD1 covers 12 bases. This CDR3 spans 17 amino acids. Germline CDR1 SGHTA, CDR2 FQGTGA. Trimming took 3 bases from V and 5 from J; bases not matched to a gene: 10. In nucleotides, the CDR3 is TGTGCCAGCAGCTTGGGGACAGGGGGCCCGGATAGGGAGACCCAGTACTTC. Translating it yields CASSLGTGGPDRETQYF.

This clone was seen only once. The CDR3 here is CATEGGVNTEAFF. As DNA, the CDR3 is TGTGCCACCGAGGGGGGGGTGAACACTGAAGCTTTCTTT. V and J are TRBV19 and TRBJ1-1, with D perhaps matching TRBD1 (6 bases). The CDR3 runs to 13 residues. The germline gives CDR1 LNHDA, CDR2 SQIVND (reference sequence). Trimming took off 10 bases at V and 0 bases at J, with 12 bases between the two ends. The whole variable domain, remainder taken from reference TRBV19 and TRBJ1-1, is DGGITQSPKYLFRKEGQNVTLSCEQNLNHDAMYWYRQDPGQGLRLIYYSQIVNDFQKGDIAEGYSVSREKKESFPLTVTSAQKNPTAFYLCATEGGVNTEAFFGQGTRLTVV.

CDR3 nucleotide sequence: TGTGCCAGCAGCCCCCCTAGCTCCTACGAGCAGTACTTC. Translating it yields CASSPPSSYEQYF. The chain has TRBV7-9 and TRBJ2-7; D gene ambiguous. Trimming removed 5 bases from V and 0 bases from J, with 8 bases in between. The CDR3 is 13 residues long. Germline V lookup: CDR1 SEHNR, CDR2 FQNEAQ (reference sequence).